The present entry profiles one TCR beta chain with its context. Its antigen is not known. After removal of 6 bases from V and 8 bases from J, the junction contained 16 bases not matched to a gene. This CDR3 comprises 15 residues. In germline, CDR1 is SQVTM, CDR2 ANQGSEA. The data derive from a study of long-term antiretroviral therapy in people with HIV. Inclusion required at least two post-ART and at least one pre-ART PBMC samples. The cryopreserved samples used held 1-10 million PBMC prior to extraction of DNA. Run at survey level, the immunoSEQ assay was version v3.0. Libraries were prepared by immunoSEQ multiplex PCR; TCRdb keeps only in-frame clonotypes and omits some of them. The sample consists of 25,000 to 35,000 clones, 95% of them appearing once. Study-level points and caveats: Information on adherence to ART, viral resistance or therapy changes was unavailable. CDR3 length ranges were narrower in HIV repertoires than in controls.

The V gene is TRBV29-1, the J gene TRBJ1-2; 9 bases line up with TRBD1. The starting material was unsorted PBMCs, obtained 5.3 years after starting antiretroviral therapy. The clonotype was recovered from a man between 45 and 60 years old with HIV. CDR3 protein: CSVSKELQGAGGYTF. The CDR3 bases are TGCAGCGTCTCAAAGGAGCTACAGGGGGCAGGGGGCTACACCTTC.